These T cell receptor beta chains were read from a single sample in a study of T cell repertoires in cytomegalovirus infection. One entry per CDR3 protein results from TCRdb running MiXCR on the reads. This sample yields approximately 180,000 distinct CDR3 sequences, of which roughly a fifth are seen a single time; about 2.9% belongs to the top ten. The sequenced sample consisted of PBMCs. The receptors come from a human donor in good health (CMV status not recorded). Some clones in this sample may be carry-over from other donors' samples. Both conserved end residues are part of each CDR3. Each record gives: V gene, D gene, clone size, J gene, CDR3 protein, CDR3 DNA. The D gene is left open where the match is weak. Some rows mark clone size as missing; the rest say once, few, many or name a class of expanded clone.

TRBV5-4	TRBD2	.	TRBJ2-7	CASSTKTGLAYEQYF	TGTGCCAGCAGCACAAAGACTGGACTAGCCTACGAGCAGTACTTC
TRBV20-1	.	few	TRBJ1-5	CSARDSRNGNQPQHF	TGCAGTGCTAGAGATTCAAGGAACGGGAATCAGCCCCAGCATTTT
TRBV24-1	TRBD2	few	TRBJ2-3	CATSTRRGDTDTQYF	TGTGCCACCAGTACTAGGCGGGGGGACACAGATACGCAGTATTTT
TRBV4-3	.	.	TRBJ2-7	CASSQDFGAYEQYF	TGCGCCAGCAGCCAAGATTTCGGTGCGTACGAGCAGTACTTC
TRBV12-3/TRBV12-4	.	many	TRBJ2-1	CASSLGIEQFF	TGTGCCAGCAGTTTAGGGATTGAGCAGTTCTTC
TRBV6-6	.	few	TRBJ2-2	CASRGGGWTGELFF	TGTGCCAGCAGAGGGGGGGGATGGACCGGGGAGCTGTTTTTT
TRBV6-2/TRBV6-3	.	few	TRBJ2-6	CASSTRSLGANVLTF	TGTGCCAGCAGTACCCGTTCACTTGGGGCCAACGTCCTGACTTTC
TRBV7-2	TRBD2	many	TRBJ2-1	CASSLGSGRSYNEQFF	TGTGCCAGCAGCTTAGGGTCCGGGAGGTCCTACAATGAGCAGTTCTTC
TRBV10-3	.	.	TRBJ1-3	CAISGAGGRVSGNTIYF	TGTGCCATCAGTGGCGCCGGCGGCAGGGTTTCCGGAAACACCATATATTTT
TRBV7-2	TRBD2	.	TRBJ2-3	CASSLSSSGSRADTQYF	TGTGCCAGCAGCTTATCTTCCAGCGGGAGTCGTGCAGATACGCAGTATTTT